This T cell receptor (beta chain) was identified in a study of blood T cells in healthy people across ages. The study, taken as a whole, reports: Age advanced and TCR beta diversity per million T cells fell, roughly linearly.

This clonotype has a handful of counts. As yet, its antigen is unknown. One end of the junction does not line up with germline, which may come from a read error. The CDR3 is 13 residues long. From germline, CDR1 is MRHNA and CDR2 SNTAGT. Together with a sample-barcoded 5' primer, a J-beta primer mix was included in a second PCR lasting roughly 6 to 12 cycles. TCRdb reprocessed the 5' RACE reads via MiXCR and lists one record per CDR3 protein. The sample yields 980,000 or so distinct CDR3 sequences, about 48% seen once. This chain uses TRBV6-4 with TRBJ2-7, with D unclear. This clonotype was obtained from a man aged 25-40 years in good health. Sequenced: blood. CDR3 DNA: TGTGCCGGCAGTGAAGGCAGCTCCTACGAGCAGTACTTC. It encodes CAGSEGSSYEQYF.